This T cell receptor beta chain was sequenced in a study of identical twins. In every case, the donor was a healthy Caucasian. TCRdb itself ran the 5' RACE reads through MiXCR, one entry per CDR3 protein. The table has some 790,000 distinct CDR3 sequences, around a sixth seen once. A further study also used this sample, focusing on T cells expressing NK-cell markers.

This clonotype originated in a woman between 18 and 29 years old in good health. The sequencing sample was made of PBMCs.

This chain's CDR3 is CASSQDWEGGPYNEQFF. CDR3 nucleotide sequence: TGCGCCAGCAGCCAAGATTGGGAGGGCGGCCCCTACAATGAGCAGTTCTTC. The chain has TRBV4-3 and TRBJ2-1, with TRBD2 identical over 7 bases. Losses at the gene ends were 0 bases for V and 2 bases for J; bases not matched to a gene: 7. CDR3 length: 17 residues. CDR1 is LGHNA, CDR2 YSLEER, per germline.